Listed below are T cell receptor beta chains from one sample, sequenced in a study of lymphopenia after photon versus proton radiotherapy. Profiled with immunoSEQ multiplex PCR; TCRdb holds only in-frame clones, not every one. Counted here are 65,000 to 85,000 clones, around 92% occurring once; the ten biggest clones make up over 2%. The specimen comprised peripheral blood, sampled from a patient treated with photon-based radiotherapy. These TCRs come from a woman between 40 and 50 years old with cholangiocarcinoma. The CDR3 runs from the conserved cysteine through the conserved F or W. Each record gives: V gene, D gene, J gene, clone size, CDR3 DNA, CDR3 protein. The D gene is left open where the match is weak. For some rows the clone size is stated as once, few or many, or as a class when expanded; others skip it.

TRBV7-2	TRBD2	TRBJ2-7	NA	TGTGCCAGCAGCTTCGGCGGGAGGGCCGGTGAGCAGTACTTC	CASSFGGRAGEQYF
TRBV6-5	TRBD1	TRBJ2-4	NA	TGTGCCAGCAGTCCATACGGGACAGCAGAAAACATTCAGTACTTC	CASSPYGTAENIQYF
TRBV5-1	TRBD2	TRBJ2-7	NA	TGCGCCAGCAGCTTAGGGCTAGCGGGAAGTCAGGAGCAGTACTTC	CASSLGLAGSQEQYF
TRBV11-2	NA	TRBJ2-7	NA	TGTGCCAGCAGCTTATTGGGGGGCGGGATAGAGCAGTACTTC	CASSLLGGGIEQYF
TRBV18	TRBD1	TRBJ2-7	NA	TGTGCCAGCTCAGATACAGGGGGAGGCGAGCAGTACTTC	CASSDTGGGEQYF
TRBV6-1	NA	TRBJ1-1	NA	TGTGCCAGCCGCGGGGGAGGGACTGAAGCTTTCTTT	CASRGGGTEAFF
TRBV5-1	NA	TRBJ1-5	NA	TGCGCCAGCAGCTTGGAGAGCAATAGCAATCAGCCCCAGCATTTT	CASSLESNSNQPQHF
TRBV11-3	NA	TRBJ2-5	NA	TGTGCCAGCAGCTCCGGGCCACAAGAGACCCAGTACTTC	CASSSGPQETQYF
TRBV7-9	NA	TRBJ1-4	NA	TGTGCCAGCAGCTTTAGCAGCAATACTAATGAAAAACTGTTTTTT	CASSFSSNTNEKLFF
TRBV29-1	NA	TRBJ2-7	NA	TGCAGCGTTGTGGGCGGCTACGAGCAGTACTTC	CSVVGGYEQYF
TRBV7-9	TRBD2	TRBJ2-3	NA	TGTGCCAGCACGGGGGGAGATACGCAGTATTTT	CASTGGDTQYF
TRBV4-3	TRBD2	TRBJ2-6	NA	TGCGCCAGCAGCCCGGGGGGGAGTATCGCTGGGGCCAACGTCCTGACTTTC	CASSPGGSIAGANVLTF
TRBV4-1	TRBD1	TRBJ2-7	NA	TGCGCCAGCAGACCCGCGACAGGGGTGGATTACGAGCAGTACTTC	CASRPATGVDYEQYF
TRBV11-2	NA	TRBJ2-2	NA	TGTGCCAGCAGCTTATTTGTTAACACCGGGGAGCTGTTTTTT	CASSLFVNTGELFF
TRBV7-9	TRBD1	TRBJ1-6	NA	TGTGCCAGCCGGGGACAGAAGAATTCACCCCTCCACTTT	CASRGQKNSPLHF
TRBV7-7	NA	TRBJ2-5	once	TGTGCTAGCAGCTTATACGGGGGGCACGAGACCCAGTACTTC	CASSLYGGHETQYF
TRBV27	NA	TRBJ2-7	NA	TGTGCCAGCAGTTCCCGAGGAGTCTCATTATACGAGCAGTACTTC	CASSSRGVSLYEQYF
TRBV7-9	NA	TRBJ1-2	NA	TGTGCCAGCAGCTCGCGTCTCGGGGGTAGTGGCTACACCTTC	CASSSRLGGSGYTF
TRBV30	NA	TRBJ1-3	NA	TGTGCCTGGAGTGTACTGGCCCTCGGTGGAAACACCATATATTTT	CAWSVLALGGNTIYF
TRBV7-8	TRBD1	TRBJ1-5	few	TGTGCCAGCAGACCGACAGGGTTGAGCAATCAGCCCCAGCATTTT	CASRPTGLSNQPQHF
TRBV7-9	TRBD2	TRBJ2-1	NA	TGTGCCAGCAGCTCTAGGACTAGACGTGAGCAGTTCTTC	CASSSRTRREQFF
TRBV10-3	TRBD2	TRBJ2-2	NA	TGTGCCATCCGACCGGGGGGGAGGAACACCGGGGAGCTGTTTTTT	CAIRPGGRNTGELFF
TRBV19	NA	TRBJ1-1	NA	TGTGCCAGTAGTATTGGGGTGAAGAACACTGAAGCTTTCTTT	CASSIGVKNTEAFF
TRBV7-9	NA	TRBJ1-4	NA	TGTGCCAGCAGTAGAGGGCTAGGAGGCGAAAAACTGTTTTTT	CASSRGLGGEKLFF
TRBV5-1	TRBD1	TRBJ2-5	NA	TGCGCCAGCAGCTTAGGACAGGGGGCCCGAGAGACCCAGTACTTC	CASSLGQGARETQYF
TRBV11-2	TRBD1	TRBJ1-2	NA	TGTGCCAGCAGCTTAGATCCCGGGACAGCGATAAGCTATGGCTACACCTTC	CASSLDPGTAISYGYTF
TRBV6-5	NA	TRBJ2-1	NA	TGTGCCAGCAGTTTCCACCGGCCAGTACTCTACAATGAGCAGTTCTTC	CASSFHRPVLYNEQFF
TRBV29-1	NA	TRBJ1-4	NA	TGCAGCGCTGTGGACAGTGCAACTAATGAAAAACTGTTTTTT	CSAVDSATNEKLFF
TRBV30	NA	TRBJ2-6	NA	TGTGCCTGGATCCCCAGGGTTGGGGCCAACGTCCTGACTTTC	CAWIPRVGANVLTF
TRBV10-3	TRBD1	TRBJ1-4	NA	TGTGCCATCAGCCGGACAGGCCTTCTCTCATTTTCAACTAATGAAAAACTGTTTTTT	CAISRTGLLSFSTNEKLFF
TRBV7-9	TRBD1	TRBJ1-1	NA	TGTGCCAGCAGCTCACAGGGGGAAGACACTGAAGCTTTCTTT	CASSSQGEDTEAFF
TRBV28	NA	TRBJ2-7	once	TGTGCCAGCAGTTCCTTCGGCGTTACAGGGAGGGATTTTCCTTACGAGCAGTACTTC	CASSSFGVTGRDFPYEQYF
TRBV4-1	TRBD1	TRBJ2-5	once	TGCGCCAGCAGCCAAGAGGGCAGGGGGAGTCCATGGACCCAGTACTTC	CASSQEGRGSPWTQYF
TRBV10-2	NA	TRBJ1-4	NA	TGCGCCAGCAGTTTACTTAATGAAAAACTGTTTTTT	CASSLLNEKLFF
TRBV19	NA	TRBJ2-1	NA	TGTGCCAGTAGTATCCTGTCCACCCAGTTCTTC	CASSILSTQFF
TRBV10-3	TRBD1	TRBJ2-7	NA	TGTGCCACCACACCGAGTTCCGGGACAGGGATATCCTACGAGCAGTACTTC	CATTPSSGTGISYEQYF
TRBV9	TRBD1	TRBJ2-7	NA	TGTGCCAGCAGCGCCACAGGGGCTGGCTACGAGCAGTACTTC	CASSATGAGYEQYF
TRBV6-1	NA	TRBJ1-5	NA	TGTGCCAGCAGGGAGGGGTTCCATCAGCCCCAGCATTTT	CASREGFHQPQHF
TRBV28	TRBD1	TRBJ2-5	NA	TGTGCCAGCAGCGTCACCGGGACAGGGTACCAAGAGACCCAGTACTTC	CASSVTGTGYQETQYF
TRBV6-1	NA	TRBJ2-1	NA	TGTGCCAGCAGGCCGGGTTTCCCTCGGAATGAGCAGTTCTTC	CASRPGFPRNEQFF
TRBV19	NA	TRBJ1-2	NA	TGTGCCAGTATCCGGCAGGGTAACGTCCCGACCTATGGCTACACCTTC	CASIRQGNVPTYGYTF
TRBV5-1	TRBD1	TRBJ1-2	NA	TGCGCCAGCAGCCTCTCCGGGACAGGGGGCAATGGCTACACCTTC	CASSLSGTGGNGYTF
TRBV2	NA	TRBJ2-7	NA	TGTGCCAGCAGCGAAGCGGCCTCCGAGCAGTACTTC	CASSEAASEQYF
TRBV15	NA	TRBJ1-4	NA	TGTGCCACCAGCAGAGCACAGGCAACTAATGAAAAACTGTTTTTT	CATSRAQATNEKLFF
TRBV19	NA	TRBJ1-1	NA	TGTGCCAGTAGTCCGAACACCCGGGGGGCTTTCTTT	CASSPNTRGAFF
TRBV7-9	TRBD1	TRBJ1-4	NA	TGTGCCATCAACCAACAGGGGTTCGGTGAAAAACTGTTTTTT	CAINQQGFGEKLFF
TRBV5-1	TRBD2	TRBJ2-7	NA	TGCGCCAGCAGCCTGGGGGCGGGAGGGCCTTACGAGCAGTACTTC	CASSLGAGGPYEQYF
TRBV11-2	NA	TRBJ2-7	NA	TGTGCCAGCAGCCCTGGCCCCCGTAGGAGGAGGGTAGCCGAGCAGTACTTC	CASSPGPRRRRVAEQYF
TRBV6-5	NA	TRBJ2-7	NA	TGTGCCAGCAGTTCAGACCTAGGCTACGAGCAGTACTTC	CASSSDLGYEQYF
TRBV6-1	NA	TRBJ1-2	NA	TGTGCCAGCAGACAGGCAGGGAATATTTGGCATGGCTACACCTTC	CASRQAGNIWHGYTF
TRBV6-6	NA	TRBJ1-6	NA	TGTGCCAGCCTCAGGGGAGAGGGATCACCCCTCCACTTT	CASLRGEGSPLHF
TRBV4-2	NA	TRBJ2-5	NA	TGTGCCAGCAGCCGCCGGGACATCCAAGAGACCCAGTACTTC	CASSRRDIQETQYF
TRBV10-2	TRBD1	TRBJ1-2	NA	TGCGCCAGCAGAGGGACAGGGGATGGCTACACCTTC	CASRGTGDGYTF